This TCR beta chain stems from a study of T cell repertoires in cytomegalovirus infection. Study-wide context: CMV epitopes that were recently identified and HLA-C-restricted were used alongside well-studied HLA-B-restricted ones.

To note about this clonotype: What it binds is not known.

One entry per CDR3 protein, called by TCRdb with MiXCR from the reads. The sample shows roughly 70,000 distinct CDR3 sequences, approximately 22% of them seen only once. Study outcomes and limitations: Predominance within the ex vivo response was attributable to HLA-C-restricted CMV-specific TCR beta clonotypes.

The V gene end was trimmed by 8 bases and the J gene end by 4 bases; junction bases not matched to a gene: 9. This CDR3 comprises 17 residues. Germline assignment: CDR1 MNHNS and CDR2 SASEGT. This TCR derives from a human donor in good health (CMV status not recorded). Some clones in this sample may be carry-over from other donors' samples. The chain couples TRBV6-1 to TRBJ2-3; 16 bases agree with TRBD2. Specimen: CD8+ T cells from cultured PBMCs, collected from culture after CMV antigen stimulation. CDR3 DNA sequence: TGTGCCAGCGGGACTAGCGGGGGGGCTGAGGGCCCAGATACGCAGTATTTT. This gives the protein CASGTSGGAEGPDTQYF.